This T cell receptor (beta chain) was captured by sequencing in a study of cytomegalovirus exposure and HLA in healthy donors. Points from the study as a whole: Of the V segments, some could not be distinguished, including TRBV6-2 and TRBV6-3, and were excluded.

A word on this clone: What it recognizes is unknown.

The CDR3 contains 10 residues. Germline CDR1 DFQATT, CDR2 SNEGSKA (reference sequence). The V gene lost 5 bases and the J gene lost 4 bases, with 5 bases spanning the gap. PCR used 60 Vbeta primers and 13 Jbeta primers. TCRdb's table, derived via immunoSEQ multiplex PCR, lists solely in-frame clones and lacks some. The sample shows fewer than 180,000 clones, approximately 85% of them seen only once. The chain couples TRBV20-1 to TRBJ2-5; TRBD2 is a possible D gene (5 bases). Sequenced material: PBMCs. This receptor was taken from a man aged 45 to 65 in good health and CMV-seropositive. The CDR3 spells CSAGLETQYF. The CDR3 DNA is TGCAGTGCTGGACTAGAGACCCAGTACTTC.